The rows below give T cell receptor gamma chains drawn from one sample of a study of γδ T cells in repeated Plasmodium falciparum infection. TCRdb reprocessed the multiplex PCR reads using CATT. The table has 25,000 to 35,000 gamma-chain clones, under 1.5% seen once. The specimen sequenced was gamma-delta T cells from blood. These receptors originate from a pool of human donors (malaria-infected and uninfected, not separated). Each CDR3 is given with its conserved first and last residue. Clone sizes are shown as once, few, many, or a class for an expanded clone.

clone size: many; J gene: TRGJP2; CDR3 length: 13; V gene: TRGV3; CDR3 DNA: TGTGCCACCTGGGAAAGTAGTGATTGGATCAAGACGTTT; CDR3 protein: CATWESSDWIKTF
clone size: many; J gene: TRGJP2; CDR3 length: 13; V gene: TRGV3; CDR3 DNA: TGTGCCACCTGGGATGTGTTCTGTTGGATCAAGACGTTT; CDR3 protein: CATWDVFCWIKTF
clone size: large; J gene: TRGJ1/TRGJ2; CDR3 length: 13; V gene: TRGV9; CDR3 DNA: TGTGCCTTGTGGGAGGTGCGTTATTATAAGAAACTCTTT; CDR3 protein: CALWEVRYYKKLF
clone size: medium-sized; J gene: TRGJ1/TRGJ2; CDR3 length: 11; V gene: TRGV9; CDR3 DNA: TGTGCCTTGTGGGAGGCCAATAAGAAACTCTTT; CDR3 protein: CALWEANKKLF
clone size: medium-sized; J gene: TRGJP2; CDR3 length: 11; V gene: TRGV2; CDR3 DNA: TGTGCCACCGTGGCGGCTTGGATCAAGACGTTT; CDR3 protein: CATVAAWIKTF
clone size: many; J gene: TRGJ1/TRGJ2; CDR3 length: 13; V gene: TRGV2; CDR3 DNA: TGTGCCACCTGGGGTCAGAATTATTATAAGAAACTCTTT; CDR3 protein: CATWGQNYYKKLF
clone size: medium-sized; J gene: TRGJP; CDR3 length: 16; V gene: TRGV9; CDR3 DNA: TGTGCCTTGTGGGAGGCCCAAGAGTTGGGCAAAAAAATCAAGGTATTT; CDR3 protein: CALWEAQELGKKIKVF
clone size: medium-sized; J gene: TRGJ1/TRGJ2; CDR3 length: 13; V gene: TRGV2; CDR3 DNA: TGTGCCACCTGGGACGTGAATTATTATAAGAAACTCTTT; CDR3 protein: CATWDVNYYKKLF
clone size: many; J gene: TRGJ1/TRGJ2; CDR3 length: 11; V gene: TRGV4; CDR3 DNA: TGTGCCACCTGGGTTACCAATAAGAAACTCTTT; CDR3 protein: CATWVTNKKLF
clone size: medium-sized; J gene: TRGJ1/TRGJ2; CDR3 length: 12; V gene: TRGV9; CDR3 DNA: TGTGCCTTGTGGGAGGTGCGTTATAAGAAACTCTTT; CDR3 protein: CALWEVRYKKLF
clone size: medium-sized; J gene: TRGJP; CDR3 length: 16; V gene: TRGV9; CDR3 DNA: TGTGCCTTGTGGGAAGATCAAGAGTTGGGCAAAAAAATCAAGGTATTT; CDR3 protein: CALWEDQELGKKIKVF
clone size: many; J gene: TRGJP; CDR3 length: 17; V gene: TRGV9; CDR3 DNA: TGTGCCTTGTGGGAGGTGCCCAAGGAGTTGGGCAAAAAAATCAAGGTATTT; CDR3 protein: CALWEVPKELGKKIKVF
clone size: large; J gene: TRGJ1/TRGJ2; CDR3 length: 14; V gene: TRGV2; CDR3 DNA: TGTGCCACCTGGGACGGATTTTATTATTATAAGAAACTCTTT; CDR3 protein: CATWDGFYYYKKLF
clone size: medium-sized; J gene: TRGJP; CDR3 length: 15; V gene: TRGV9; CDR3 DNA: TGTGCCTTGTGGGAGGTGCAGGTGGGCAAAAAAATCAAGGTATTT; CDR3 protein: CALWEVQVGKKIKVF
clone size: many; J gene: TRGJP; CDR3 length: 18; V gene: TRGV9; CDR3 DNA: TGTGCCTTGTGGGAGGACCCCAAACAAGAGTTGGGCAAAAAAATCAAGGTATTT; CDR3 protein: CALWEDPKQELGKKIKVF
clone size: medium-sized; J gene: TRGJP; CDR3 length: 17; V gene: TRGV9; CDR3 DNA: TGTGCCTTGTGGGAGGACCGGCAAGAGTTGGGCAAAAAAATCAAGGTATTT; CDR3 protein: CALWEDRQELGKKIKVF
clone size: many; J gene: TRGJP1; CDR3 length: 14; V gene: TRGV2; CDR3 DNA: TGTGCCACCTGGGACGGTCAAACTGGTTGGTTCAAGATATTT; CDR3 protein: CATWDGQTGWFKIF
clone size: many; J gene: TRGJP; CDR3 length: 17; V gene: TRGV9; CDR3 DNA: TGTGCCTTGTGGGAGGATTGGACAGAGTTGGGCAAAAAAATCAAGGTATTT; CDR3 protein: CALWEDWTELGKKIKVF
clone size: many; J gene: TRGJ1/TRGJ2; CDR3 length: 15; V gene: TRGV8; CDR3 DNA: TGTGCCACCTGGGATAGGCCCTTAGAGCATTATAAGAAACTCTTT; CDR3 protein: CATWDRPLEHYKKLF
clone size: many; J gene: TRGJ1/TRGJ2; CDR3 length: 10; V gene: TRGV3; CDR3 DNA: TGTGCCACCTGGGGCATTAAGAAACTCTTT; CDR3 protein: CATWGIKKLF
clone size: many; J gene: TRGJ1/TRGJ2; CDR3 length: 16; V gene: TRGV8; CDR3 DNA: TGTGCCACCTGGGATAGCGTAAGGGGCGTCTATTATAAGAAACTCTTT; CDR3 protein: CATWDSVRGVYYKKLF
clone size: many; J gene: TRGJ1/TRGJ2; CDR3 length: 13; V gene: TRGV9; CDR3 DNA: TGTGCCTTGTGGGAGGCGTCTTATTATAAGAAACTCTTT; CDR3 protein: CALWEASYYKKLF
clone size: many; J gene: TRGJ1/TRGJ2; CDR3 length: 14; V gene: TRGV2; CDR3 DNA: TGTGCCACCTGGGACGGGCGGGGGGGTTATAAGAAACTCTTT; CDR3 protein: CATWDGRGGYKKLF
clone size: medium-sized; J gene: TRGJ1/TRGJ2; CDR3 length: 12; V gene: TRGV9; CDR3 DNA: TGTGCCTTGTGGGAGGTGCGAATAAAGAAACTCTTT; CDR3 protein: CALWEVRIKKLF
clone size: medium-sized; J gene: TRGJP; CDR3 length: 16; V gene: TRGV9; CDR3 DNA: TGTGCCTTGTGGAAGGGGTTGGGGTTGGGCAAAAAAATCAAGGTATTT; CDR3 protein: CALWKGLGLGKKIKVF
clone size: medium-sized; J gene: TRGJP1; CDR3 length: 12; V gene: TRGV3; CDR3 DNA: TGTGCCACCTGGGACCGAGGTTGGTTCAAGATATTT; CDR3 protein: CATWDRGWFKIF
clone size: large; J gene: TRGJP; CDR3 length: 17; V gene: TRGV9; CDR3 DNA: TGTGCCTTGTGGGAGGTGCACCGGGAGTTGGGCAAAAAAATCAAGGTATTT; CDR3 protein: CALWEVHRELGKKIKVF
clone size: many; J gene: TRGJ1/TRGJ2; CDR3 length: 15; V gene: TRGV3; CDR3 DNA: TGTGCCACCTGGGACAGGCCAAGTTGGAATTATAAGAAACTCTTT; CDR3 protein: CATWDRPSWNYKKLF
clone size: many; J gene: TRGJP1; CDR3 length: 15; V gene: TRGV3; CDR3 DNA: TGTGCCACCTGGGACAGGAGAGCTACTGGTTGGTTCAAGATATTT; CDR3 protein: CATWDRRATGWFKIF
clone size: medium-sized; J gene: TRGJP; CDR3 length: 15; V gene: TRGV9; CDR3 DNA: TGTGCCTTGTGGGAGACCCCGTTGGGCAAAAAAATCAAGGTATTT; CDR3 protein: CALWETPLGKKIKVF
clone size: many; J gene: TRGJ1/TRGJ2; CDR3 length: 13; V gene: TRGV8; CDR3 DNA: TGTGCCACCTGGGATAGTAGGTATTATAAGAAACTCTTT; CDR3 protein: CATWDSRYYKKLF
clone size: medium-sized; J gene: TRGJP; CDR3 length: 16; V gene: TRGV3; CDR3 DNA: TGTGCCACCTGGGACAGGCAGCGGTTGGGCAAAAAAATCAAGGTATTT; CDR3 protein: CATWDRQRLGKKIKVF
clone size: many; J gene: TRGJ1/TRGJ2; CDR3 length: 15; V gene: TRGV3; CDR3 DNA: TGTGCCACCTGGGACACCCGCCCGGAGTATTATAAGAAACTCTTT; CDR3 protein: CATWDTRPEYYKKLF
clone size: many; J gene: TRGJ1/TRGJ2; CDR3 length: 14; V gene: TRGV4; CDR3 DNA: TGTGCCACCTGGGATGGGCGGGAGGGGTATAAGAAACTCTTT; CDR3 protein: CATWDGREGYKKLF
clone size: many; J gene: TRGJ1/TRGJ2; CDR3 length: 10; V gene: TRGV4; CDR3 DNA: TGTGCCACCTGGGGCGCGAAGAAACTCTTT; CDR3 protein: CATWGAKKLF
clone size: many; J gene: TRGJP2; CDR3 length: 14; V gene: TRGV3; CDR3 DNA: TGTGCCACCTGGGCCGAGAAGGGTTATTGGATCAAGACGTTT; CDR3 protein: CATWAEKGYWIKTF
clone size: medium-sized; J gene: TRGJ1/TRGJ2; CDR3 length: 13; V gene: TRGV9; CDR3 DNA: TGTGCCTTGTGGGATTTCTCGTATTATAAGAAACTCTTT; CDR3 protein: CALWDFSYYKKLF
clone size: many; J gene: TRGJP1; CDR3 length: 14; V gene: TRGV5; CDR3 DNA: TGTGCCACCTGGGACAGGACCACTGGTTGGTTCAAGATATTT; CDR3 protein: CATWDRTTGWFKIF
clone size: medium-sized; J gene: TRGJ1/TRGJ2; CDR3 length: 13; V gene: TRGV8; CDR3 DNA: TGTGCCACCTGGGATAGGAATTATTATAAGAAACTCTTT; CDR3 protein: CATWDRNYYKKLF
clone size: many; J gene: TRGJP2; CDR3 length: 15; V gene: TRGV3; CDR3 DNA: TGTGCCACCTGGGACAGGCAGATGGGTGATTGGATCAAGACGTTT; CDR3 protein: CATWDRQMGDWIKTF
clone size: many; J gene: TRGJ1/TRGJ2; CDR3 length: 13; V gene: TRGV3; CDR3 DNA: TGTGCCACCTGGGACAGGCTAGGGTTTAAGAAACTCTTT; CDR3 protein: CATWDRLGFKKLF
clone size: many; J gene: TRGJ1/TRGJ2; CDR3 length: 11; V gene: TRGV8; CDR3 DNA: TGTGCCACCTGGGATAGTCACAAGAAACTCTTT; CDR3 protein: CATWDSHKKLF
clone size: many; J gene: TRGJ1/TRGJ2; CDR3 length: 12; V gene: TRGV4; CDR3 DNA: TGTGCCACCTGGGGGGATTATTATAAGAAACTCTTT; CDR3 protein: CATWGDYYKKLF
clone size: many; J gene: TRGJ1/TRGJ2; CDR3 length: 13; V gene: TRGV9; CDR3 DNA: TGTGCCTTGTGGGGAACTCTTTATTATAAGAAACTCTTT; CDR3 protein: CALWGTLYYKKLF
clone size: medium-sized; J gene: TRGJP; CDR3 length: 18; V gene: TRGV9; CDR3 DNA: TGTGCCTTGTGGGAGGTGCCCGCGCAAGAGTTGGGCAAAAAAATCAAGGTATTT; CDR3 protein: CALWEVPAQELGKKIKVF
clone size: medium-sized; J gene: TRGJP1; CDR3 length: 14; V gene: TRGV3; CDR3 DNA: TGTGCCACCTGGGACTGGCGGGGTGGTTGGTTCAAGATATTT; CDR3 protein: CATWDWRGGWFKIF
clone size: medium-sized; J gene: TRGJP; CDR3 length: 17; V gene: TRGV9; CDR3 DNA: TGTGCCTTGTGGGAGGTGTCCCAAGAGTTGGGCAAAAAAATCAAGGTATTT; CDR3 protein: CALWEVSQELGKKIKVF
clone size: many; J gene: TRGJ1/TRGJ2; CDR3 length: 12; V gene: TRGV9; CDR3 DNA: TGTGCCTTGTGGGAGCCAGGGTATAAGAAACTCTTT; CDR3 protein: CALWEPGYKKLF
clone size: many; J gene: TRGJ1/TRGJ2; CDR3 length: 13; V gene: TRGV3; CDR3 DNA: TGTGCCACCTGGGACAGGCCCCATTATAAGAAACTCTTT; CDR3 protein: CATWDRPHYKKLF
clone size: many; J gene: TRGJ1/TRGJ2; CDR3 length: 20; V gene: TRGV9; CDR3 DNA: TGTGCCTTGTGGGAGGTGATCTCGGAAGACGGGGGTTTGTGTTATTATAAGAAACTCTTT; CDR3 protein: CALWEVISEDGGLCYYKKLF